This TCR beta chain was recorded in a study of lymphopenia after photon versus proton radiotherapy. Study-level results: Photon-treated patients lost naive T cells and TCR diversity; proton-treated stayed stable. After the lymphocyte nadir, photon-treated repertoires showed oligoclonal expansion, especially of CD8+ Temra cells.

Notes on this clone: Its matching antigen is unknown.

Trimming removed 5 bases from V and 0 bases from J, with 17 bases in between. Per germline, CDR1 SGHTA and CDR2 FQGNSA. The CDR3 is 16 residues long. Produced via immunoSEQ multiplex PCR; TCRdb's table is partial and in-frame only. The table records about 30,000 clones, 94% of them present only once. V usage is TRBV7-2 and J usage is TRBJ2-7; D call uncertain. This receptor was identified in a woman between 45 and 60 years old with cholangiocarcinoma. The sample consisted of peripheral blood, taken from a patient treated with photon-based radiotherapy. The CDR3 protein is CASSRSGGPSSYEQYF. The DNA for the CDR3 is TGTGCCAGCAGCCGCTCCGGCGGCCCGAGCTCCTACGAGCAGTACTTC.